A single sample is the source of the 26 T cell receptor beta chains below, sequenced in a study of cytomegalovirus exposure and HLA in healthy donors (dated by TCRdb to 2015 to 2018). Libraries were constructed by the immunoSEQ multiplex PCR assay. For the multiplex PCR, a mixture combining 60 forward primers for TCR Vbeta segments and 13 reverse primers for TCR Jbeta segments was used. In TCRdb, the immuneACCESS table is reduced to in-frame sequences with V and J assigned. These tables do not hold every clone; where another copy was compared, an unresolved V gene accounts for under half, and the others remain unexplained. In this sample the table shows 150,000 to 200,000 clones, roughly 70% of which occur a single time. Together, the top ten hold 1.5% to 2% of the sample. The sample comprised PBMCs. The source is a woman aged 25 to 45 in good health and CMV-seronegative.

This clone was seen only a few times. The chain links TRBV5-8 to TRBJ1-5, with unresolved D. V was shortened by 3 bases and J by 7 bases, with 14 bases between the two germline ends. This CDR3 comprises 14 residues. Germline V gene lookup returns CDR1 SGHTS and CDR2 YDEGEE. The CDR3 protein is CASSSPVSGQPQHF. The CDR3 DNA reads TGTGCCAGCAGCTCGCCAGTTTCGGGGCAGCCCCAGCATTTT.

The chain uses TRBV7-3 and TRBJ2-2; D not resolved. Germline-derived CDR1 and CDR2 are SGHTA and FQGTGA. The germline V and J ends were trimmed by 1 base and 4 bases, with 22 bases remaining between them. This CDR3 is built from 19 residues. For the CDR3, the DNA is TGTGCCAGCAGCTTAATCGGTGCAGACTCCAATTCCCGCACCGGGGAGCTGTTTTTT. It encodes CASSLIGADSNSRTGELFF.

The chain links TRBV6-1 to TRBJ2-2, with D maybe TRBD1 (5 bases). The V and J ends lost 6 bases and 4 bases respectively, with 15 bases between them. The germline V gene has CDR1 MNHNS and CDR2 SASEGT. This CDR3 has 15 residues. The DNA of the CDR3 is TGTGCCAGCAGCCAAATAAGAACAGGCACCGGGGAGCTGTTTTTT. Its translation is CASSQIRTGTGELFF.

This clone has more than one count but fewer than ten. This rearrangement joins TRBV2 to TRBJ1-2; D may be TRBD1 (6 bases). This CDR3 comprises 16 residues. V was shortened by 6 bases and J by 8 bases, with 25 bases between the two germline ends. Germline CDR1 is SNHLY and CDR2 is FYNNEI. The CDR3 DNA reads TGTGCCAGCAGGGGACGTTCAACAGGGATTTTGGGCGGCTACACCTTC. This sequence encodes CASRGRSTGILGGYTF.

Written as DNA, the CDR3 is TGCGCCAGCAGCCAAGCCCGAGGAGTTTTTACTGAAGCTTTCTTT. This translates into CASSQARGVFTEAFF. The chain joins TRBV4-3 to TRBJ1-1; D is undetermined. The germline V gene encodes CDR1 LGHNA and CDR2 YSLEER. The V gene lost 1 base and the J gene lost 5 bases, with 14 bases spanning the gap. There are 15 residues in the CDR3.

The V and J genes are TRBV6-1 and TRBJ1-4, with unresolved D. The V end lost 5 bases, the J end lost 4 bases, and 11 bases lay between the germline ends. Looked up from germline, CDR1 is MNHNS and CDR2 is SASEGT. The CDR3 extends over 14 amino acids. DNA for the CDR3: TGTGCCAGCAGTTTTGACAAGGATAATGAAAAACTGTTTTTT. Its protein product is CASSFDKDNEKLFF.

The genes are TRBV9 and TRBJ2-1; 8 nucleotides match TRBD2. CDR1 is SGDLS and CDR2 is YYNGEE in the germline V gene. V shed 6 bases and J 1 base; nucleotides not matched to a gene: 12. The CDR3 covers 17 residues. CDR3 coding DNA: TGTGCCAGCATCACCCGGGGGGGAAGGAGGTCCTACAATGAGCAGTTCTTC. This gives the protein CASITRGGRRSYNEQFF. The variable domain in full, with the rest retrieved from reference TRBV9 and TRBJ2-1, is DSGVTQTPKHLITATGQRVTLRCSPRSGDLSVYWYQQSLDQGLQFLIQYYNGEERAKGNILERFSAQQFPDLHSELNLSSLELGDSALYFCASITRGGRRSYNEQFFGPGTRLTVL.

The genes are TRBV9 and TRBJ1-2, with D maybe TRBD1 (5 bases). Trimming left V 4 bases short and J 5 bases short, with 18 bases between. The CDR3 length is 15 residues. Germline lookup yields CDR1 SGDLS and CDR2 YYNGEE. The CDR3 DNA sequence: TGTGCCAGCAGCCCGAGACCGCAGGGTGGGTATGGCTACACCTTC. Translated: CASSPRPQGGYGYTF.

V and J are TRBV19 and TRBJ2-1, with 12 bases matching TRBD2. The CDR3 spans 19 residues. V lost 5 bases and J lost 12; bases outside the gene matches: 23. Germline lookup yields CDR1 LNHDA and CDR2 SQIVND (reference sequence). CDR3 nucleotide sequence: TGTGCCAGTAGTCGCGGGACTAGCGGGTCGGCAGGGGCGTTACGGGTGCAGTTCTTC. This codes for CASSRGTSGSAGALRVQFF.

This chain joins TRBV15 and TRBJ2-5, with unresolved D. CDR3 size: 12 residues. The germline V and J ends were trimmed by 4 bases and 7 bases, with 10 bases remaining between them. The V gene's germline CDR1 is LNHNV and CDR2 YYDKDF (reference sequence). CDR3 in amino acids: CATSTLPGTQYF. In DNA, the CDR3 is TGTGCCACCAGCACCCTCCCAGGGACCCAGTACTTC. Together with reference TRBV15 and TRBJ2-5, the CDR3 gives the full variable domain: DAMVIQNPRYQVTQFGKPVTLSCSQTLNHNVMYWYQQKSSQAPKLLFHYYDKDFNNEADTPDNFQSRRPNTSFCFLDIRSPGLGDTAMYLCATSTLPGTQYFGPGTRLLVL.

The chain recombines TRBV27 with TRBJ1-2; 11 bases fit TRBD1. CDR3 length equals 14 residues. From germline, CDR1 is MNHEY and CDR2 SMNVEV (reference sequence). V shed 2 bases and J 8 bases; nucleotides not matched to a gene: 4. The CDR3 bases are TGTGCCAGCAGTTTACGGGACAGGGGGGGAGGCTACACCTTC. It encodes CASSLRDRGGGYTF.

The chain couples TRBV19 to TRBJ1-5; D not resolved. V lost 4 bases to trimming and J lost 0 bases, with 7 bases between them. CDR1 and CDR2 (germline): LNHDA, SQIVND (reference sequence). This CDR3 region has 14 residues. The chain's CDR3 is CASSRSNSNQPQHF. In nucleotides, the CDR3 is TGTGCCAGTAGTAGAAGCAATAGCAATCAGCCCCAGCATTTT.

This clone appeared a single time. The genes are TRBV10-2 and TRBJ1-1; TRBD1 matches at 7 bases. Germline CDR1 reads WSHSY; CDR2 reads SAAADI. The CDR3 covers 15 residues. V dropped 5 bases and J dropped 6; count of bases not matched to a gene: 12. The CDR3 DNA sequence: TGCGCCAGCAGTCAGTACAGGGGCTTGTCTTCTGAAGCTTTCTTT. Its translation is CASSQYRGLSSEAFF.

V gene TRBV7-3 combines with J gene TRBJ1-1, with 7 bases lining up with TRBD1. The CDR3 runs 13 residues. The germline CDR1 and CDR2 sequences are SGHTA and FQGTGA. Trimming took 4 bases from V and 4 from J; bases not matched to a gene: 3. The CDR3 DNA follows: TGTGCCAGCAGCTACAACAGGGGCACTGAAGCTTTCTTT. Translating it yields CASSYNRGTEAFF. The entire variable domain, with the rest obtained from reference TRBV7-3 and TRBJ1-1, is as follows: GAGVSQTPSNKVTEKGKYVELRCDPISGHTALYWYRQSLGQGPEFLIYFQGTGAADDSGLPNDRFFAVRPEGSVSTLKIQRTERGDSAVYLCASSYNRGTEAFFGQGTRLTVV.

The gene calls are TRBV15 and TRBJ1-4, with D unclear. This CDR3 spans 15 amino acids. The V gene lost 8 bases and the J gene lost 2 bases, with 15 bases spanning the gap. Germline V gives CDR1 LNHNV, CDR2 YYDKDF (reference sequence). CDR3 protein: CATSHGAATNEKLFF. The DNA of the CDR3 is TGTGCCACCTCACACGGAGCGGCGACTAATGAAAAACTGTTTTTT.

V gene TRBV14 combines with J gene TRBJ2-7; perhaps TRBD2 as D (6 bases). The CDR3 sequence is 15 residues long. V lost 4 bases and J lost 3, with 16 bases in between. From germline, CDR1 is SGHDN and CDR2 FVKESK. The CDR3 DNA is TGTGCCAGCAGCCCACCGGGGGAAATAGGCTACGAGCAGTACTTC. It codes for CASSPPGEIGYEQYF.

The genes are TRBV19 and TRBJ2-7; TRBD2 aligns across 7 bases. Germline loops: CDR1 LNHDA, CDR2 SQIVND (reference sequence). This CDR3 is 12 amino acids long. V lost 9 bases to trimming and J lost 7 bases; unmatched junction nucleotides: 9. The chain's CDR3 is CASRGGLEEQYF. The CDR3 DNA follows: TGTGCCAGCCGGGGCGGACTAGAGGAGCAGTACTTC.

This rearrangement joins TRBV6-5 to TRBJ1-2; 9 bases align to TRBD1. Germline-derived CDR1 and CDR2 are MNHEY and SVGAGI. The CDR3 consists of 15 residues. V lost 4 bases and J lost 2; bases outside the gene matches: 5. CDR3 nucleotides: TGTGCCAGCAGTTCCCGGACAGGGGCGAACTATGGCTACACCTTC. As protein: CASSSRTGANYGYTF.

The chain employs TRBV5-1 and TRBJ2-1; 10 nucleotides agree with TRBD1. Germline CDR1 SGHRS, CDR2 YFSETQ. The CDR3 totals 15 residues. Trimming took 0 bases from V and 4 from J; bases not matched to a gene: 1. Written as DNA, the CDR3 is TGCGCCAGCAGCTTGGGACAGGGGGCGTACAATGAGCAGTTCTTC. It translates to CASSLGQGAYNEQFF.

This chain uses TRBV6-6 with TRBJ2-1, with a weak D call TRBD2 (5 bases). The CDR3 loop spans 15 amino acids. The V gene's germline CDR1 is MNHNY and CDR2 SVGAGI (reference sequence). Trimming took off 6 bases at V and 8 bases at J, with 20 bases between the two ends. CDR3 in DNA: TGTGCCAGCAGCTCCCCAGATCGACGTAGCGATGAGCAGTTCTTC. This codes for CASSSPDRRSDEQFF.

The chain recombines TRBV15 with TRBJ2-1, with D maybe TRBD2 (6 bases). Germline values: CDR1 LNHNV, CDR2 YYDKDF (reference sequence). This CDR3 contains 14 residues. V gave up 1 base and J gave up 4 bases, with 8 bases separating them. CDR3 in amino acids: CATSRGGNYNEQFF. CDR3 in DNA: TGTGCCACCAGCAGAGGCGGGAATTACAATGAGCAGTTCTTC.

The chain joins TRBV5-6 to TRBJ1-4; D unresolved. The CDR3 spans 14 residues. The germline V gene encodes CDR1 SGHDT and CDR2 YYEEEE. The V end was cut by 3 bases, the J end by 8 bases, with 14 bases between. The CDR3 loop is CASSSSGVEEKLFF. The CDR3 DNA reads TGTGCCAGCAGCTCTTCCGGTGTCGAGGAAAAACTGTTTTTT.

CDR3: CALRIFGFEAFF. Here the CDR3 DNA reads TGTGCCCTCCGTATTTTCGGGTTTGAAGCTTTCTTT. The chain joins TRBV6-1 to TRBJ1-1, with D unresolved. Germline V gene sequence: CDR1 MNHNS, CDR2 SASEGT. The CDR3 length is 12 residues. Trimming pared 11 bases from V and 7 bases from J, leaving 17 bases between.

This sequence joins TRBV14 and TRBJ2-7; TRBD2 aligns across 7 bases. This CDR3 is built from 17 residues. Germline V lookup: CDR1 SGHDN, CDR2 FVKESK. Losses at the gene ends were 0 bases for V and 2 bases for J; bases not matched to a gene: 10. The CDR3 loop reads CASSQDRFSGPTYEQYF. The CDR3 coding sequence is TGTGCCAGCAGCCAAGATCGTTTTAGCGGGCCCACCTACGAGCAGTACTTC.

The chain carries TRBV13 and TRBJ2-1; 10 nucleotides match TRBD2. The CDR3 spans 13 residues. V gave up 7 bases and J gave up 8 bases; unmatched junction bases: 5. Looked up from germline, CDR1 is PRHDT and CDR2 is FYEKMQ (reference sequence). The CDR3: CASTGTSVDEQFF. The CDR3 nucleotides read TGTGCCAGCACCGGGACTAGCGTGGATGAGCAGTTCTTC.

This chain links TRBV18 with TRBJ2-1; 11 nucleotides align to TRBD1. Per germline, CDR1 KGHSH and CDR2 LQKENI. The CDR3 is 15 residues long. V was pared by 3 bases and J by 6 bases, with 4 bases of the junction left unmatched. The CDR3 reads CASSPGTGGGNEQFF. The CDR3 nucleotides read TGTGCCAGCTCACCCGGGACAGGGGGAGGCAATGAGCAGTTCTTC. The full variable domain, rest sourced from reference TRBV18 and TRBJ2-1, is NAGVMQNPRHLVRRRGQEARLRCSPMKGHSHVYWYRQLPEEGLKFMVYLQKENIIDESGMPKERFSAEFPKEGPSILRIQQVVRGDSAAYFCASSPGTGGGNEQFFGPGTRLTVL.